One TCR beta chain is described in this entry. This record belongs to a study of CD8 T cells in ankylosing spondylitis. TCRdb used MiXCR to reprocess the 5' RACE reads, holding one entry per CDR3 protein. Of some 240,000 distinct CDR3 sequences listed, 15% to 20% are singletons. This CDR3 is 20 amino acids long. From germline, CDR1 is SQVTM and CDR2 ANQGSEA. Trimming removed 1 base from V and 4 bases from J; junction bases left unmatched: 22. The receptor's source is a male donor with ankylosing spondylitis or in good health (not recorded which). Sequencing was carried out using blood, either unsorted or a sorted T cell fraction (not recorded which). The J gene is TRBJ2-5, the V gene TRBV29-1, with 9 bases aligning to TRBD2. CDR3 DNA: TGCAGCGTTGAAGTTGCGGAATACGCGGGAGGGCCTCTGGTTCCAGAGACCCAGTACTTC. It specifies CSVEVAEYAGGPLVPETQYF.